Below, 21 T cell receptor beta chains from the same sample are listed, as sequenced in a study of shared clonotypes between healthy human individuals. Assay used: immunoSEQ multiplex PCR; TCRdb lists only in-frame clones, some missing. The repertoire holds 2 million to 2.5 million clones, with under 95% as singletons. The sequenced sample consisted of naive CD4+ T cells from PBMCs. The subset was: CD45RA+ positively selected. These receptor sequences come from a man between 18 and 29 years old in good health. Some clones in this sample may be carry-over from other donors' samples.

With respect to this clone: Other DNA sequences in the same sample also yield this CDR3. The V and J genes are TRBV5-1 and TRBJ2-7; 8 bases match TRBD1. The ends lost 4 bases at V and 4 bases at J; junction bases unmatched: 13. CDR1 and CDR2 from the germline V gene are SGHRS and YFSETQ. The CDR3 length is 16 residues. The CDR3 protein is CASSPDGQGASYEQYF. CDR3 nucleotides: TGCGCCAGCAGCCCCGACGGGCAGGGGGCTTCGTACGAGCAGTACTTC.

This chain joins TRBV6-1 and TRBJ2-7; 8 bases map to TRBD1. V dropped 2 bases and J dropped 7; count of bases not matched to a gene: 7. The CDR3 has 14 residues. Per the germline V gene, CDR1 is MNHNS and CDR2 is SASEGT. CDR3 region: CASSERQGAGEQYF. Here the CDR3 DNA reads TGTGCCAGCAGTGAAAGGCAGGGGGCTGGAGAGCAGTACTTC.

The table lists this clone with a few counts. Other DNA sequences within the sample encode an identical CDR3. The rearrangement joins TRBV5-1 to TRBJ1-2, with D perhaps TRBD1 (5 bases). The CDR3 consists of 13 residues. Germline V gene lookup returns CDR1 SGHRS and CDR2 YFSETQ. Deletions cut 0 bases from V and 3 bases from J, with 6 bases between. The CDR3: CASSLGGDYGYTF. In DNA form, the CDR3 reads TGCGCCAGCAGCTTGGGAGGGGACTATGGCTACACCTTC.

The chain has TRBV28 and TRBJ1-1; 10 nucleotides match TRBD1. The V gene's germline CDR1 is MDHEN and CDR2 SYDVKM. This CDR3 region has 15 residues. Germline trimming cut 3 bases from V and 1 base from J; bases unmatched to any gene: 2. The CDR3 reads CASSFWTGGNTEAFF. The CDR3 nucleotides are TGTGCCAGCAGTTTCTGGACAGGGGGGAACACTGAAGCTTTCTTT.

Comment on this clone: The identical CDR3 is also encoded by other nucleotide sequences in the sample. The chain joins TRBV5-1 to TRBJ1-5; possible D gene TRBD1, 5 bases. V lost 4 bases and J 0 bases, leaving 11 bases between the germline ends. The CDR3 sequence is 15 residues long. CDR1 is SGHRS and CDR2 is YFSETQ in the germline V gene. CDR3 coding DNA: TGCGCCAGCAGCCTGGGGGGTTATAGCAATCAGCCCCAGCATTTT. Its translation is CASSLGGYSNQPQHF.

Note on this clone: Other DNA sequences in the sample encode the same CDR3. The J gene is TRBJ2-3, the V gene TRBV5-1; D ambiguous. Between the trimmed V and J ends, which lost 4 bases and 2 bases, there was a span of 8 bases. The CDR3 loop spans 13 amino acids. Germline CDR1 SGHRS, CDR2 YFSETQ. The CDR3: CASSAPSTDTQYF. The CDR3 DNA reads as TGCGCCAGCAGCGCCCCCTCCACAGATACGCAGTATTTT.

The chain recombines TRBV14 with TRBJ2-5; D tentatively reads TRBD1 or TRBD2 (5 bases each). This CDR3 is built from 15 residues. V was trimmed by 4 bases and J by 2 bases, leaving 14 bases between them. In germline, CDR1 is SGHDN, CDR2 FVKESK. The CDR3 loop reads CASSPGRILQETQYF. CDR3 coding DNA: TGTGCCAGCAGCCCGGGACGAATTCTTCAAGAGACCCAGTACTTC.

V gene TRBV4-2 combines with J gene TRBJ1-5; 7 bases are a match to TRBD1. The CDR3 totals 16 residues. V shed 3 bases, J shed 0 bases, and the junction held 5 bases outside the gene matches. CDR1 LGHNA and CDR2 YNFKEQ come from the germline V gene. This CDR3 is CASSQWQGDSNQPQHF. CDR3 DNA sequence: TGTGCCAGCAGCCAGTGGCAGGGGGATAGCAATCAGCCCCAGCATTTT.

Details on this clone: This CDR3 is also generated by other DNA sequences in the sample. The rearrangement links TRBV5-1 to TRBJ2-3; no firm D call. V lost 1 base and J lost 1, with 7 bases in between. The CDR3 has 14 residues. The V gene's germline CDR1 is SGHRS and CDR2 YFSETQ. CDR3 DNA: TGCGCCAGCAGCTTGTATGGGGGCACAGATACGCAGTATTTT. This translates into CASSLYGGTDTQYF.

This clone was found once. The V call is TRBV7-6, the J call TRBJ1-2; the D is unclear. Germline lookup yields CDR1 SGHVS and CDR2 FNYEAQ. This CDR3 has 15 amino acids. V lost 1 base and J lost 0, with 9 bases in between. The CDR3 nucleotides read TGTGCCAGCAGCTTAGAAGTCAGCTCTAACTATGGCTACACCTTC. Its protein is CASSLEVSSNYGYTF.

J is TRBJ2-1 and V is TRBV5-1; no clear D. CDR1 is SGHRS, CDR2 YFSETQ, per germline. The CDR3 runs to 16 residues. The V and J ends lost 4 bases and 2 bases respectively, with 16 bases between them. The CDR3 region has the DNA TGCGCCAGCAGCGCCACAGTTAACGCGGCCTACAATGAGCAGTTCTTC. This translates into CASSATVNAAYNEQFF.

V usage is TRBV6-1 and J usage is TRBJ2-5; either TRBD1 or TRBD2 may fit D (5 bases each). This CDR3 region has 15 residues. Trimming left V 2 bases short and J 5 bases short, with 15 bases between. Germline CDR1 reads MNHNS; CDR2 reads SASEGT. Here the CDR3 DNA reads TGTGCCAGCAGTGAACCGGGACCAAAAGGGGAGACCCAGTACTTC. Its translation: CASSEPGPKGETQYF.

The rearrangement uses TRBV15 and TRBJ1-1; D is undetermined. CDR3 size: 17 residues. V was trimmed by 0 bases and J by 4 bases, leaving 18 bases between them. CDR1 and CDR2 (germline): LNHNV, YYDKDF (reference sequence). This CDR3 reads CATSRDNIGRSPTEAFF. DNA of the CDR3: TGTGCCACCAGCAGAGATAATATAGGCCGCTCCCCCACTGAAGCTTTCTTT.

This rearrangement joins TRBV27 to TRBJ2-7; D perhaps matches TRBD2 (5 bases). The V gene's germline CDR1 is MNHEY and CDR2 SMNVEV (reference sequence). The CDR3 has 14 amino acids. V lost 4 bases to trimming and J lost 13 bases, with 23 bases between them. CDR3 nucleotide sequence: TGTGCCAGCAGTTCATCGGGTAGGGCGGGCCACAATTACTTC. It codes for CASSSSGRAGHNYF.

The chain is built from TRBV5-1 and TRBJ1-1, with D possibly matching TRBD1 (5 bases). The CDR3 consists of 15 residues. Trimming removed 0 bases at V and 4 bases at J, with 13 bases between. Germline CDR1 and CDR2: SGHRS and YFSETQ. The CDR3 sequence is CASSLAFGASTEAFF. Here the CDR3 DNA reads TGCGCCAGCAGCTTGGCCTTCGGGGCTAGCACTGAAGCTTTCTTT.

This chain joins TRBV5-6 and TRBJ2-1, with D possibly matching TRBD2 (6 bases). The V gene lost 3 bases and the J gene lost 4 bases, with 14 bases spanning the gap. Germline V gene data show CDR1 as SGHDT and CDR2 as YYEEEE. There are 15 residues in the CDR3. The CDR3 coding sequence is TGTGCCAGCAGCTCTTACCGGGGACTGTACAATGAGCAGTTCTTC. It encodes CASSSYRGLYNEQFF. Together with reference TRBV5-6 and TRBJ2-1, the CDR3 gives the full variable domain: DAGVTQSPTHLIKTRGQQVTLRCSPKSGHDTVSWYQQALGQGPQFIFQYYEEEERQRGNFPDRFSGHQFPNYSSELNVNALLLGDSALYLCASSSYRGLYNEQFFGPGTRLTVL.

V and J are TRBV6-1 and TRBJ2-5, with TRBD2 matching 8 bases. Germline-derived CDR1 and CDR2 are MNHNS and SASEGT. There are 15 residues in the CDR3. With V trimmed by 6 bases and J by 4 bases, 10 bases remained unmatched. CDR3 region: CASRPSGLAGETQYF. The CDR3, as DNA: TGTGCCAGCAGGCCCAGTGGACTAGCCGGAGAGACCCAGTACTTC.

The chain is built from TRBV15 and TRBJ2-3; D may correspond to TRBD1 or TRBD2 (6 bases each). The CDR3 is 16 amino acids. V was pared by 0 bases and J by 1 base, with 11 bases between. CDR1 LNHNV and CDR2 YYDKDF come from the germline V gene (reference sequence). Written as DNA, the CDR3 is TGTGCCACCAGCAGAGACGGGGGCGCCGGCACAGATACGCAGTATTTT. Translated: CATSRDGGAGTDTQYF.

The rearrangement joins TRBV9 to TRBJ2-3; D remains unclear. The CDR3 consists of 14 residues. Trimming took 3 bases from V and 1 from J, leaving 9 bases between them. Per the germline V gene, CDR1 is SGDLS and CDR2 is YYNGEE. The CDR3 loop is CASSDRAGTDTQYF. Written as DNA, the CDR3 is TGTGCCAGCAGCGATAGGGCCGGCACAGATACGCAGTATTTT.

CDR3 sequence reads: CASSLEHGDGYTF. DNA for the CDR3: TGTGCCAGCAGCTTAGAGCACGGGGATGGCTACACCTTC. The gene calls are TRBV7-2 and TRBJ1-2; D not certain. Germline CDR1 is SGHTA and CDR2 is FQGNSA. CDR3 length: 13 residues. V was shortened by 1 base and J by 6 bases, with 9 bases between the two germline ends.

The J gene is TRBJ2-5, the V gene TRBV27; 12 bases match TRBD2. The junction had 12 bases not matched to a gene; V was cut back by 5 bases and J by 5 bases. Germline loops: CDR1 MNHEY, CDR2 SMNVEV (reference sequence). The CDR3 totals 17 residues. In DNA form, the CDR3 reads TGTGCCAGCAGTAACCGACTAGCGGGAGTCGGGGGGGAGACCCAGTACTTC. Its protein is CASSNRLAGVGGETQYF.